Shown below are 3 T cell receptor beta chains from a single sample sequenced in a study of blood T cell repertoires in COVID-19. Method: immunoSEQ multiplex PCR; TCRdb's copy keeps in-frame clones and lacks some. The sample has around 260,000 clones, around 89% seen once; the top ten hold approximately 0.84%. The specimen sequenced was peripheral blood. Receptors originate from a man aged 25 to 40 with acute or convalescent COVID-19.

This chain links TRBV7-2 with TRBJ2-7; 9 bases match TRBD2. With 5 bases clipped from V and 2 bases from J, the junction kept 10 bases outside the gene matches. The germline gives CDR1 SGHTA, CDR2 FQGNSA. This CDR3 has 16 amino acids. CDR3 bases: TGTGCCAGCAGCATTCGTCTGACTAGCGGAACCTACGAGCAGTACTTC. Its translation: CASSIRLTSGTYEQYF.

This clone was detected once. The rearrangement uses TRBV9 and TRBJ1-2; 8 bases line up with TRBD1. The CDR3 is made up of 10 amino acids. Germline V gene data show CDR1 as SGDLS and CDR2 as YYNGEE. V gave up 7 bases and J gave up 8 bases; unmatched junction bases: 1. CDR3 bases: TGTGCCAGCGCAGGGGGCGGCTACACCTTC. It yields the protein CASAGGGYTF.

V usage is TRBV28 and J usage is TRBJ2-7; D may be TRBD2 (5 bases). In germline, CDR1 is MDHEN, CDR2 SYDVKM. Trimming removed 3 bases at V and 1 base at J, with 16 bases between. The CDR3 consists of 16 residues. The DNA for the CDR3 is TGTGCCAGCAGTTTCGGTAGGACTCCGATTTCCTACGAGCAGTACTTC. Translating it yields CASSFGRTPISYEQYF.